This T cell receptor beta chain appears in the sequencing data of a study of blood T cell repertoires in COVID-19. V was trimmed by 4 bases and J by 4 bases, leaving 14 bases between them. CDR1 is SGHRS, CDR2 YFSETQ, per germline. CDR3 length equals 14 residues. Clones were read by immunoSEQ multiplex PCR, and TCRdb kept only the in-frame ones, dropping some. This sample yields about 480,000 clones, of which roughly nine tenths are seen a single time; about 2.1% belongs to the top ten. Sequencing was done on a sample of PBMCs or T cells enriched from blood (not recorded which). The source of this sequence is a woman between 18 and 30 years old with acute COVID-19. The chain links TRBV5-1 to TRBJ1-1; weak D call: TRBD1 (6 bases). The CDR3 sequence is CASSPDRRGTEAFF. The CDR3 DNA follows: TGCGCCAGCAGCCCAGACAGGAGAGGCACTGAAGCTTTCTTT.